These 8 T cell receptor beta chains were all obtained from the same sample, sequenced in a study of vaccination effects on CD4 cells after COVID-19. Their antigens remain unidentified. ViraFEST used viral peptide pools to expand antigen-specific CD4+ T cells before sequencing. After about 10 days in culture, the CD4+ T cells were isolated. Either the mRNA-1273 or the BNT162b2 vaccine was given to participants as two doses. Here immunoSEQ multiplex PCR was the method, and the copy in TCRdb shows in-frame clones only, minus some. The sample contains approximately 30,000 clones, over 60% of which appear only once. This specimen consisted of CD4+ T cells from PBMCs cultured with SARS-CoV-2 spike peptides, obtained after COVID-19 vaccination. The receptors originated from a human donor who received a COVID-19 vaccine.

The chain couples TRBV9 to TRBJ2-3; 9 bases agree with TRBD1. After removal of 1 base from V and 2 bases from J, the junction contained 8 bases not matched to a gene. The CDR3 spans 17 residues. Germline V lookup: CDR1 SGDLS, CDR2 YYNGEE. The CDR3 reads CASSVTGQGLYTDTQYF. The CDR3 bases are TGTGCCAGCAGCGTAACCGGACAGGGGCTATACACAGATACGCAGTATTTT.

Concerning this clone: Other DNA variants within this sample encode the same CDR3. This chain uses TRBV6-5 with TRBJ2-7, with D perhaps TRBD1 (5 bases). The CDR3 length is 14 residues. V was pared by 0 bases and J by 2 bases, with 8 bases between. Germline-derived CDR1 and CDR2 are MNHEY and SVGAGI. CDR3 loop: CASSYSAGPYEQYF. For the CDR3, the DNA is TGTGCCAGCAGTTACTCGGCAGGGCCCTACGAGCAGTACTTC.

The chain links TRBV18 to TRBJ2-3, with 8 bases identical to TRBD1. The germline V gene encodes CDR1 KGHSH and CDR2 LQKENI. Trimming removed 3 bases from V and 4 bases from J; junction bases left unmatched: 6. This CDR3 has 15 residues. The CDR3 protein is CASSPWTGYADTQYF. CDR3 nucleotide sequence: TGTGCCAGCTCACCGTGGACAGGGTACGCAGATACGCAGTATTTT.

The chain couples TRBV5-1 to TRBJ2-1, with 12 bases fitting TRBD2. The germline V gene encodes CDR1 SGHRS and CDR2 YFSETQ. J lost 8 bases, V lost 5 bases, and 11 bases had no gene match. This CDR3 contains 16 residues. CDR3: CASRLRTSGVGDEQFF. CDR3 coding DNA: TGCGCCAGCAGACTTCGGACTAGCGGGGTGGGGGATGAGCAGTTCTTC.

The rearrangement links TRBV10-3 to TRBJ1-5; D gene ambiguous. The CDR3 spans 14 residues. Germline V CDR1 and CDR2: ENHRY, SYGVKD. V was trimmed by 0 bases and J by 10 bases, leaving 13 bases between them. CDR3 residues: CAISESKGLRPQHF. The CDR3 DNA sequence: TGTGCCATCAGTGAGTCCAAGGGCCTAAGACCCCAGCATTTT.

The CDR3 here is CASSPRIREDIQYF. CDR3 DNA: TGTGCCAGCTCACCAAGAATCAGGGAGGACATTCAGTACTTC. The gene calls are TRBV18 and TRBJ2-4; D perhaps matches TRBD2 (6 bases). The germline V gene has CDR1 KGHSH and CDR2 LQKENI. This CDR3 has 14 residues. V gave up 2 bases and J gave up 8 bases, with 13 bases separating them.

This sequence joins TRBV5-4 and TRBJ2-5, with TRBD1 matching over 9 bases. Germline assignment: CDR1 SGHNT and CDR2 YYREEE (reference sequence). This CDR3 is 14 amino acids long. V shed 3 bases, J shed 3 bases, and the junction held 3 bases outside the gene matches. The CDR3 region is CASSWTGEEETQYF. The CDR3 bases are TGTGCCAGCAGCTGGACAGGGGAAGAAGAGACCCAGTACTTC.

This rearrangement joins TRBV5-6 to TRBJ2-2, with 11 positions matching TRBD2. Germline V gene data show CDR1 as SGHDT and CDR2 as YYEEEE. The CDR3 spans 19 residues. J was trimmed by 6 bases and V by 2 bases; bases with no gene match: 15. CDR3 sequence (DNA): TGTGCCAGCAGCTTAATAGCGGGAGGGCCATCAGTAGGAGCCGGGGAGCTGTTTTTT. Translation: CASSLIAGGPSVGAGELFF.